These 27 T cell receptor beta chains were all obtained from the same sample, sequenced in a study of cytomegalovirus exposure and HLA in healthy donors (dated by TCRdb to about 2017). Library preparation employed the immunoSEQ multiplex PCR assay. For the multiplex PCR, a mixture combining 60 forward primers for TCR Vbeta segments and 13 reverse primers for TCR Jbeta segments was used. TCRdb retrieved this table from immuneACCESS and kept in-frame rearrangements only. Not all clones are present; in checked studies, unresolved V genes account for under half, and no reason is known for the remainder. The sample data list some 81,000 clones, and over 65% of these were observed just once. About 16% of the sample goes to the ten largest clones. Sequencing was done on a sample of PBMCs. The receptors shown here come from a middle-aged woman in good health and CMV-seropositive.

The chain links TRBV6-5 to TRBJ2-1, with 7 bases fitting TRBD2. This CDR3 comprises 13 residues. Per the germline V gene, CDR1 is MNHEY and CDR2 is SVGAGI. The trim removed 7 bases at V and 8 bases at J, leaving 8 bases unmatched. CDR3 loop: CASKQRGGDEQFF. In nucleotides, the CDR3 is TGTGCCAGCAAGCAGCGGGGAGGTGATGAGCAGTTCTTC.

V and J are TRBV4-1 and TRBJ1-5; a possible D gene is TRBD1 (5 bases). Germline V CDR1 and CDR2: MGHRA, YSYEKL. The V end lost 0 bases, the J end lost 6 bases, and 6 bases lay between the germline ends. The CDR3 is 13 residues long. The CDR3 nucleotides read TGCGCCAGCAGCCAAGAGACAGTTCAGCCCCAGCATTTT. This gives the protein CASSQETVQPQHF.

The V call is TRBV4-3, the J call TRBJ2-6; the D gene is possibly TRBD1 (5 bases). The CDR3 is 22 residues long. Trimming left V 0 bases short and J 3 bases short, with 27 bases between. CDR1 LGHNA and CDR2 YSLEER come from the germline V gene. The DNA for the CDR3 is TGCGCCAGCAGCCAAGATCAGGGATTTTGGTCAGCAGGTTCGGATGGGGCCAACGTCCTGACTTTC. Translation gives CASSQDQGFWSAGSDGANVLTF.

The chain joins TRBV6-1 to TRBJ2-3, with D perhaps TRBD1 (6 bases). The CDR3 loop spans 14 amino acids. V was pared by 2 bases and J by 1 base, with 7 bases between. CDR1 and CDR2 (germline): MNHNS, SASEGT. The CDR3 coding sequence is TGTGCCAGCAGTGAAAGGACAGGCACAGATACGCAGTATTTT. It specifies CASSERTGTDTQYF.

This clone was detected only once. The gene calls are TRBV30 and TRBJ1-3, with D unclear. The V and J ends lost 1 base and 2 bases respectively, with 12 bases between them. Germline V gene data show CDR1 as GTSNPN and CDR2 as SVGIG (reference sequence). This CDR3 spans 15 amino acids. CDR3 in amino acids: CAWSAGLITGNTIYF. The CDR3 nucleotides read TGTGCCTGGAGTGCCGGGTTGATTACTGGAAACACCATATATTTT. The full variable domain, completed using reference TRBV30 and TRBJ1-3, is SQTIHQWPATLVQPVGSPLSLECTVEGTSNPNLYWYRQAAGRGLQLLFYSVGIGQISSEVPQNLSASRPQDRQFILSSKKLLLSDSGFYLCAWSAGLITGNTIYFGEGSWLTVV.

DNA for the CDR3: TGTGCCAGCAGTCCAACCATATCACACAGAAACTATGGCTACACCTTC. Translation: CASSPTISHRNYGYTF. V is TRBV6-4 and J is TRBJ1-2; the D is unclear. Trimming took 5 bases from V and 2 from J, leaving 18 bases between them. The CDR3 has 16 residues. Per germline, CDR1 MRHNA and CDR2 SNTAGT.

V usage is TRBV11-2 and J usage is TRBJ2-5; 8 bases map to TRBD2. CDR3 length: 13 amino acids. Germline V gene sequence: CDR1 SGHAT, CDR2 FQNNGV. The junction had 7 bases not matched to a gene; V was cut back by 6 bases and J by 7 bases. DNA of the CDR3: TGTGCCAGCAGAATTCGACGGGAGGGGACCCAGTACTTC. Translating it yields CASRIRREGTQYF.

The chain recombines TRBV6-1 with TRBJ2-5; D is uncertain. The J call may be faulty, since TRBJ2-7 better matches the DNA end. This CDR3 spans 12 amino acids. Looked up from germline, CDR1 is MNHNS and CDR2 is SASEGT. In nucleotides, the CDR3 is TGTGCCAGCAGGGTCGATTCCTACGAGCAGTACTTC. Encoded protein: CASRVDSYEQYF.

The rearrangement joins TRBV25-1 to TRBJ1-4; the D is unclear. Germline CDR1 reads MGHDK; CDR2 reads SYGVNS. The CDR3 loop spans 12 amino acids. With 2 bases removed from V and 5 bases from J, the gap between germline ends came to 3 bases. The CDR3 spells CASSEQNEKLFF. The CDR3 DNA follows: TGTGCCAGCAGTGAACAGAATGAAAAACTGTTTTTT.

The rearrangement joins TRBV25-1 to TRBJ1-1; maybe TRBD1 (6 bases). Germline V lookup: CDR1 MGHDK, CDR2 SYGVNS. The CDR3 length is 13 residues. Trimming removed 7 bases from V and 3 bases from J, with 12 bases in between. As DNA, the CDR3 is TGTGCCAGCACGGGGGGCTGGGACACTGAAGCTTTCTTT. It is translated as CASTGGWDTEAFF.

This clone appeared a single time. This sequence joins TRBV27 and TRBJ2-7; D perhaps matches TRBD1 (5 bases). The length of the CDR3 is 15 residues. V was pared by 4 bases and J by 2 bases, with 15 bases between. Germline V gives CDR1 MNHEY, CDR2 SMNVEV (reference sequence). CDR3 nucleotide sequence: TGTGCCAGCAGTTGGGCCTTGGCAGGGACCTACGAGCAGTACTTC. It codes for CASSWALAGTYEQYF.

The rearrangement links TRBV7-2 to TRBJ2-5, with TRBD1 matching 10 bases. The CDR3 length is 15 residues. Germline V gene data show CDR1 as SGHTA and CDR2 as FQGNSA. The junction had 4 bases not matched to a gene; V was cut back by 3 bases and J by 3 bases. The CDR3 sequence: CASSFPDRGEETQYF. In DNA form, the CDR3 reads TGTGCCAGCAGCTTCCCGGACAGGGGGGAAGAGACCCAGTACTTC.

This clone has only one observation. V gene TRBV11-3 combines with J gene TRBJ2-7; 9 bases agree with TRBD1. Germline trimming cut 5 bases from V and 3 bases from J; bases unmatched to any gene: 2. This CDR3 has 13 amino acids. Germline V gene sequence: CDR1 SGHNT, CDR2 YENEEA. CDR3 sequence reads: CASSQGQGYEQYF. The CDR3 coding sequence is TGTGCCAGCAGCCAGGGACAGGGCTACGAGCAGTACTTC.

This clone appeared a few times. Here the CDR3 reads CASSYSPSGSSYEQYF. The CDR3 nucleotides are TGTGCCAGCAGTTACAGCCCTAGCGGGAGCTCCTACGAGCAGTACTTC. The chain combines TRBV6-6 with TRBJ2-7, with 10 bases identical to TRBD2. After removal of 2 bases from V and 0 bases from J, the junction contained 4 bases not matched to a gene. Per the germline V gene, CDR1 is MNHNY and CDR2 is SVGAGI (reference sequence). The CDR3 has 16 residues.

This sequence joins TRBV9 and TRBJ1-1; the D is unclear. The CDR3 extends over 17 amino acids. The germline V gene encodes CDR1 SGDLS and CDR2 YYNGEE. Deletions cut 5 bases from V and 0 bases from J, with 20 bases between. The CDR3 protein is CASSPLSGEFMNTEAFF. The CDR3 DNA is TGTGCCAGCAGTCCCCTATCGGGTGAGTTCATGAACACTGAAGCTTTCTTT.

V and J are TRBV5-4 and TRBJ2-3, with TRBD2 matching 8 bases. The ends lost 0 bases at V and 1 base at J; junction bases unmatched: 7. Per the germline V gene, CDR1 is SGHNT and CDR2 is YYREEE (reference sequence). The CDR3 contains 17 residues. The CDR3 region has the DNA TGTGCCAGCAGCTTGGTTGTCGGGGGGGCGGGCACAGATACGCAGTATTTT. This translates into CASSLVVGGAGTDTQYF.

The J gene is TRBJ2-7, the V gene TRBV28; possibly TRBD2 for D (5 bases). Germline CDR1 MDHEN, CDR2 SYDVKM. V shed 3 bases and J shed 0 bases, with 9 bases lying between them. CDR3 length equals 14 residues. The CDR3 nucleotides read TGTGCCAGCAGTTTGAGGGCAGCCTCCTACGAGCAGTACTTC. This gives the protein CASSLRAASYEQYF.

The chain employs TRBV7-9 and TRBJ2-2; 7 nucleotides align to TRBD2. This CDR3 region has 18 residues. Germline CDR1 SEHNR, CDR2 FQNEAQ (reference sequence). Unmatched junction bases numbered 18, after V lost 6 bases and J lost 5 bases. As DNA, the CDR3 is TGTGCCAGCAGTTTCTTTACGGGGGGATATCGTATGACCGGGGAGCTGTTTTTT. Encoded protein: CASSFFTGGYRMTGELFF.

The gene calls are TRBV6-4 and TRBJ2-3; maybe TRBD2 (6 bases). The V end was cut by 7 bases, the J end by 0 bases, with 11 bases between. The germline gives CDR1 MRHNA, CDR2 SNTAGT. CDR3 size: 14 residues. CDR3 in amino acids: CASKTSWSTDTQYF. The CDR3 DNA is TGTGCCAGCAAGACTAGTTGGAGCACAGATACGCAGTATTTT.

The V gene is TRBV30, the J gene TRBJ1-5, with D maybe TRBD1 (6 bases). The CDR3 is 14 amino acids. Trimming shortened V by 1 base and J by 0 bases, and 7 bases separated the two germline ends. From germline, CDR1 is GTSNPN and CDR2 SVGIG (reference sequence). DNA of the CDR3: TGTGCCTGGAGTGGGGACACTAGCAATCAGCCCCAGCATTTT. Residues: CAWSGDTSNQPQHF.

This chain uses TRBV18 with TRBJ1-2; no reliable D call. The ends were cut back, 3 bases at V and 4 bases at J, with 18 bases in the middle. Per the germline V gene, CDR1 is KGHSH and CDR2 is LQKENI. The CDR3 consists of 16 residues. This CDR3 reads CASSPTVSRDTYGYTF. The CDR3 DNA reads TGTGCCAGCTCACCGACCGTAAGCCGGGATACCTATGGCTACACCTTC.

This chain joins TRBV5-8 and TRBJ1-2; 7 nucleotides align to TRBD1. The junction had 8 bases not matched to a gene; V was cut back by 2 bases and J by 7 bases. The CDR3 runs 14 residues. The germline V gene has CDR1 SGHTS and CDR2 YDEGEE. CDR3 protein: CASSFGRGISGYTF. The CDR3 DNA is TGTGCCAGCAGCTTTGGCAGGGGGATCAGTGGCTACACCTTC.

This clone was seen more than once but under ten times. The V gene is TRBV7-9, the J gene TRBJ1-1, with D possibly being TRBD1 (5 bases). Germline V gives CDR1 SEHNR, CDR2 FQNEAQ (reference sequence). This CDR3 region has 14 residues. V lost 2 bases and J lost 7, with 14 bases in between. The CDR3 DNA sequence: TGTGCCAGCAGCTTACAGGGTCGGGTACTTGAAGCTTTCTTT. Amino acids: CASSLQGRVLEAFF. The full variable domain, completed using reference TRBV7-9 and TRBJ1-1, is DTGVSQNPRHKITKRGQNVTFRCDPISEHNRLYWYRQTLGQGPEFLTYFQNEAQLEKSRLLSDRFSAERPKGSFSTLEIQRTEQGDSAMYLCASSLQGRVLEAFFGQGTRLTVV.

In this sample, this clone turned up a few times. DNA for the CDR3: TGTGCCAGCAGCGTATTAGGCAGCCCAGGGGGTACTGAAGCTTTCTTT. The encoded protein is CASSVLGSPGGTEAFF. This chain links TRBV9 with TRBJ1-1; TRBD1 agrees at 7 bases. Germline V CDR1 and CDR2: SGDLS, YYNGEE. The CDR3 spans 16 residues. V was pared by 1 base and J by 5 bases, with 11 bases of the junction left unmatched.

There are a few counts of this clone. One base away lies a much larger clone, so this may be a sequencing read error. In this CDR3 the conserved last residue, phenylalanine or tryptophan, is missing, so a read error is likely. The chain uses TRBV6-6 and TRBJ2-6; possibly TRBD2 for D (7 bases). Trimming took 6 bases from V and 7 from J, leaving 16 bases between them. Germline CDR1 is MNHNY and CDR2 is SVGAGI (reference sequence). There are 15 residues in the CDR3. CDR3 region: CASSQRGEGANVLTV. CDR3 bases: TGTGCCAGCAGCCAGAGGGGGGAGGGAGCCAACGTCCTGACTGTC.

This clone was observed a few times. The chain carries TRBV6-1 and TRBJ1-2; 7 nucleotides match TRBD1. J gave up 8 bases and V 0 bases, and 6 bases lay outside the gene matches. Germline values: CDR1 MNHNS, CDR2 SASEGT. This CDR3 spans 14 amino acids. This CDR3 is CASSEAVTGIGYTF. CDR3 DNA sequence: TGTGCCAGCAGTGAAGCGGTGACAGGGATAGGCTACACCTTC.

This chain links TRBV6-1 with TRBJ2-1; a weak D match, TRBD2 (6 bases). Trimming took 4 bases from V and 4 from J, leaving 14 bases between them. Looked up from germline, CDR1 is MNHNS and CDR2 is SASEGT. This CDR3 has 15 amino acids. DNA of the CDR3: TGTGCCAGCAGTGTATGGGGGGACTTTTACAATGAGCAGTTCTTC. Translating it yields CASSVWGDFYNEQFF.